This T cell receptor (beta chain) appears in the sequencing data of a study of shared clonotypes between healthy human individuals. Study in general: Every donor yielded three CD4 naive, three CD4 memory, two CD8 naive and one CD8 memory plate. General study results and limits: Generally, naive subsets came out with larger estimated richness than memory subsets. An anticipated effect of sequencing depth on clonotype sharing among donors was recognized.

The authors distributed each subset's genomic DNA evenly over several immunoSEQ plates. The protocol was immunoSEQ multiplex PCR, while the TCRdb copy is restricted to in-frame clones and leaves out a portion. The sample has 760,000 or so clones, approximately 97% seen once. Concerning this clone itself: The antigen is undetermined.

Naive CD8 isolation took CD45RO-negative cells positively selected for CCR7 and excluded terminally differentiated effector memory CD45RA+ cells. Germline assignment: CDR1 SGHRS and CDR2 YFSETQ. There are 22 residues in the CDR3. With 4 bases clipped from V and 6 bases from J, the junction kept 31 bases outside the gene matches. Sequenced material: naive CD8+ T cells sorted from blood. This receptor was obtained from a young man in good health. The V and J genes are TRBV5-1 and TRBJ2-7, with 10 bases identical to TRBD2. In nucleotides, the CDR3 is TGCGCCAGCAGCCCGAACCCCCTAGCGGGAGAGGGGGTGCTCTCTACAATAGGCGAGCAGTACTTC. Translation gives CASSPNPLAGEGVLSTIGEQYF.